A selection of T cell receptor beta chains follows, all from one sample in a study of metastatic and nonmetastatic thyroid tumors. TCRdb used MiXCR to call clones anew from the PCR reads. The repertoire holds over 8,500 clones, with 20% to 30% as singletons. The sequencing input was tumor tissue. Every receptor here comes from a female donor with papillary thyroid cancer or a benign thyroid nodule (not recorded which). Some clones in this sample may be carry-over from other donors' samples. CDR3s include the opening cysteine and the closing phenylalanine or tryptophan. The order of the fields is J gene, D gene, V gene, clone size, CDR3 protein, CDR3 DNA. The D gene is left open where the match is weak. Size is stated for part of the rows, as once, few or many counts, or as a class when the clone is expanded.

>TRBJ2-1|NA|TRBV20-1|NA
CSAVGGRGDEQFF
TGCAGTGCCGTAGGGGGTCGTGGCGATGAGCAGTTCTTC
>TRBJ2-3|NA|TRBV6-8|medium-sized
CASSMGGTDTQYF
TGTGCCAGCAGCATGGGGGGCACAGATACGCAGTATTTT
>TRBJ1-1|NA|TRBV7-9|NA
CASTVGGMNTEAFF
TGTGCCAGCACGGTCGGTGGCATGAACACTGAAGCTTTCTTT
>TRBJ1-4|TRBD1|TRBV29-1|NA
CSVEALTGGREKLFF
TGCAGCGTTGAAGCCCTGACAGGGGGACGTGAAAAACTGTTTTTT
>TRBJ2-3|TRBD2|TRBV20-1|NA
CSASIAGVSDTQYF
TGCAGTGCAAGCATAGCGGGAGTGTCAGATACGCAGTATTTT
>TRBJ1-1|NA|TRBV19|medium-sized
CASIRGVTEAFF
TGTGCCAGTATCCGGGGGGTGACTGAAGCTTTCTTT
>TRBJ2-1|TRBD2|TRBV6-2/TRBV6-3|few
CASSTGLAGGFNAEQFF
TGTGCCAGCAGTACCGGACTAGCGGGAGGTTTTAATGCTGAGCAGTTCTTC
>TRBJ2-1|NA|TRBV24-1|NA
CATSDFLGDNEQFF
TGTGCCACCAGTGATTTCCTCGGGGACAATGAGCAGTTCTTC
>TRBJ1-2|NA|TRBV20-1|NA
CSARSGTYGYTF
TGCAGCGCTAGATCAGGGACCTATGGCTACACCTTC
>TRBJ2-7|TRBD1|TRBV28|NA
CASSLPGQGAYEQYF
TGTGCCAGCAGTCTACCGGGACAGGGCGCCTACGAGCAGTACTTC
>TRBJ2-7|TRBD2|TRBV28|few
CASSPPSGGASEQYF
TGTGCCAGCAGTCCCCCCAGCGGGGGCGCGTCCGAGCAGTACTTC
>TRBJ1-2|TRBD1|TRBV10-3|few
CAISGLDRGLGGYTF
TGTGCCATCAGCGGACTTGACAGGGGGCTAGGAGGCTACACCTTC
>TRBJ2-1|TRBD2|TRBV19|NA
CASSIGASGGNEQFF
TGTGCCAGTAGTATAGGTGCTAGCGGGGGTAATGAGCAGTTCTTC
>TRBJ2-4|NA|TRBV28|NA
CASSLLTGWPKNIQYF
TGTGCCAGCAGTTTATTGACGGGATGGCCCAAAAACATTCAGTACTTC
>TRBJ2-1|TRBD1|TRBV6-1|medium-sized
CASSEGRWDREIDEQFF
TGTGCCAGCAGTGAAGGCCGCTGGGACAGGGAAATAGATGAGCAGTTCTTC
>TRBJ2-1|NA|TRBV12-3/TRBV12-4|NA
CASSLLRGPYNEQFF
TGTGCCAGCAGTTTACTCAGGGGCCCCTACAATGAGCAGTTCTTC
>TRBJ2-3|TRBD2|TRBV28|few
CASNPPGLAGTTDTQYF
TGTGCCAGCAACCCTCCGGGACTAGCGGGGACCACAGATACGCAGTATTTT
>TRBJ1-5|NA|TRBV2|NA
CASRGSGYGNQPQHF
TGTGCCAGTAGGGGATCTGGGTACGGCAATCAGCCCCAGCATTTT
>TRBJ2-3|NA|TRBV29-1|NA
CSVGRGSSTDTQYF
TGCAGCGTTGGAAGAGGCTCTAGCACAGATACGCAGTATTTT
>TRBJ1-3|NA|TRBV5-1|many
CASSVGLTTSGNTIYF
TGCGCCAGCAGCGTGGGACTGACAACCTCTGGAAACACCATATATTTT
>TRBJ2-5|NA|TRBV11-3|NA
CASSSWTEQETQYF
TGTGCCAGCAGCTCGTGGACGGAACAAGAGACCCAGTACTTC
>TRBJ2-2|TRBD2|TRBV19|NA
CASSWLAGGGGELFF
TGTGCCAGTAGTTGGCTAGCGGGAGGGGGCGGGGAGCTGTTTTTT
>TRBJ1-1|NA|TRBV6-5|few
CASSYSRVVNTEAFF
TGTGCCAGCAGTTACTCGAGAGTAGTGAACACTGAAGCTTTCTTT
>TRBJ2-7|TRBD2|TRBV7-2|NA
CASRSSGGAYEQYF
TGTGCCAGCAGGTCTAGCGGTGGGGCCTACGAGCAGTACTTC
>TRBJ2-7|TRBD1|TRBV19|NA
CASSITGTGRDEQYF
TGTGCCAGTAGTATCACCGGGACAGGGAGGGACGAGCAGTACTTC
>TRBJ1-1|NA|TRBV7-3|many
CASSLTRRTEAFF
TGTGCCAGCAGCTTAACCAGGAGGACTGAAGCTTTCTTT
>TRBJ1-2|NA|TRBV5-6|many
CASSLSGPLYGYTF
TGTGCCAGCAGCTTAAGCGGACCCCTCTATGGCTACACCTTC
>TRBJ1-2|NA|TRBV2|few
CASSDAGRNGYTF
TGTGCCAGCAGTGACGCAGGGCGTAATGGCTACACCTTC
>TRBJ2-5|TRBD2|TRBV4-2|NA
CASSQDWASGQETQYF
TGTGCCAGCAGCCAAGATTGGGCTAGCGGCCAAGAGACCCAGTACTTC
>TRBJ1-6|TRBD1|TRBV30|once
CAWSRDRVAPLHF
TGTGCCTGGAGTCGGGACAGGGTGGCACCCCTCCACTTT